The 12 T cell receptor beta chains in this list originate from one sample, sequenced in a study of OX40 agonist ivuxolimab in advanced cancers. TCRdb's copy holds only in-frame clones and misses some; the assay was immunoSEQ multiplex PCR. This table has 40,000 to 55,000 clones, roughly 91% appearing once. This material consisted of CD4+ or CD8+ T cells sorted from blood, taken in a trial of the OX40 agonist ivuxolimab. Every receptor here comes from an adult with an advanced solid tumor such as melanoma, head and neck, liver or kidney cancer.

The chain joins TRBV9 to TRBJ2-3, with TRBD1 identical over 10 bases. CDR3 size: 18 residues. The V and J ends lost 5 bases and 3 bases, in that order; junction bases with no gene match: 15. Germline V gene sequence: CDR1 SGDLS, CDR2 YYNGEE. Here the CDR3 reads CASSPMWDRGWGTDTQYF. In DNA form, the CDR3 reads TGTGCCAGCAGTCCTATGTGGGACAGGGGTTGGGGGACAGATACGCAGTATTTT.

For the CDR3, the DNA is TGTGCCAGCAGCGTCCCGGCGGACAGGGGACGGGTTGACGAGCAGTACTTC. As protein: CASSVPADRGRVDEQYF. V gene TRBV7-9 combines with J gene TRBJ2-7, with 9 bases fitting TRBD1. The V segment lost 5 bases and the J segment 5 bases; nucleotides outside the gene matches: 16. Germline V CDR1 and CDR2: SEHNR, FQNEAQ (reference sequence). The CDR3 sequence is 17 residues long. The full variable domain, in which reference TRBV7-9 and TRBJ2-7 provide the parts outside the CDR3, is DTGVSQNPRHKITKRGQNVTFRCDPISEHNRLYWYRQTLGQGPEFLTYFQNEAQLEKSRLLSDRFSAERPKGSFSTLEIQRTEQGDSAMYLCASSVPADRGRVDEQYFGPGTRLTVT.

The chain employs TRBV11-2 and TRBJ2-7; D remains ambiguous. CDR1 and CDR2 from the germline V gene are SGHAT and FQNNGV. The V end was cut by 2 bases, the J end by 5 bases, with 4 bases between. The CDR3 length is 11 residues. The CDR3: CASSLIHEQYF. The CDR3 nucleotides read TGTGCCAGCAGCTTAATACACGAGCAGTACTTC.

V is TRBV4-1 and J is TRBJ1-2; D may be TRBD1 (5 bases). The germline V gene encodes CDR1 MGHRA and CDR2 YSYEKL. The V and J ends lost 4 bases and 6 bases respectively, with 21 bases between them. The CDR3 consists of 16 residues. CDR3 nucleotide sequence: TGCGCCAGCAGCCCGCCTGGGGGGATCCCGTCTGATGGCTACACCTTC. Its translation: CASSPPGGIPSDGYTF.

The chain couples TRBV15 to TRBJ2-7, with 10 bases identical to TRBD1. CDR3 length: 15 amino acids. V gave up 5 bases and J gave up 2 bases; unmatched junction bases: 6. CDR1 is LNHNV, CDR2 YYDKDF, per germline (reference sequence). The CDR3 sequence: CATSVRDRGTYEQYF. The CDR3 DNA reads as TGTGCCACCAGCGTCCGGGACAGGGGAACCTACGAGCAGTACTTC.

V usage is TRBV5-5 and J usage is TRBJ1-3; TRBD1 aligns across 9 bases. Germline assignment: CDR1 SGHKS and CDR2 YYEKEE (reference sequence). The CDR3 length is 15 residues. V lost 5 bases, J lost 4 bases, and 7 bases stayed unmatched. CDR3: CASRTDRGSGNTIYF. In DNA form, the CDR3 reads TGTGCCAGCAGAACGGACAGGGGATCAGGAAACACCATATATTTT.

This sequence joins TRBV7-9 and TRBJ2-2; no firm D call. V gave up 5 bases and J gave up 6 bases, with 10 bases separating them. This CDR3 is 13 amino acids long. In germline, CDR1 is SEHNR, CDR2 FQNEAQ (reference sequence). In DNA, the CDR3 is TGTGCCAGCAGCGAACCGGCGGCCGGGGAGCTGTTTTTT. Translation gives CASSEPAAGELFF.

The V gene is TRBV25-1, the J gene TRBJ2-7; TRBD1 might be the D (6 bases). The CDR3 has 15 residues. Looked up from germline, CDR1 is MGHDK and CDR2 is SYGVNS. V dropped 5 bases and J dropped 1 base, with 15 bases sitting between them. The CDR3 sequence: CASSTETGMSYEQYF. In DNA form, the CDR3 reads TGTGCCAGCAGTACCGAGACAGGCATGTCCTACGAGCAGTACTTC.

The V call is TRBV7-9, the J call TRBJ2-1; D is perhaps TRBD2 (5 bases). This CDR3 has 11 residues. Per germline, CDR1 SEHNR and CDR2 FQNEAQ (reference sequence). The V end lost 8 bases, the J end lost 10 bases, and 12 bases lay between the germline ends. CDR3 nucleotides: TGTGCCAGCCCCTCCGGGGAGGAGCAGTTCTTC. This gives the protein CASPSGEEQFF.

The chain employs TRBV4-1 and TRBJ1-2; D call uncertain. Per the germline V gene, CDR1 is MGHRA and CDR2 is YSYEKL. The CDR3 length is 13 residues. Deletions cut 4 bases from V and 4 bases from J, with 10 bases between. CDR3 bases: TGCGCCAGCAGCCCGGCCGAGAGCTATGGCTACACCTTC. It yields the protein CASSPAESYGYTF.

As DNA, the CDR3 is TGTGCCAGCAGTTTCGAGGCGGGGGGATGGTATGGCTACACCTTC. As protein: CASSFEAGGWYGYTF. The gene calls are TRBV27 and TRBJ1-2, with D perhaps matching TRBD1 (5 bases). Germline values: CDR1 MNHEY, CDR2 SMNVEV (reference sequence). CDR3 length: 15 residues. V lost 3 bases, J lost 5 bases, and 16 bases lay in between.

This chain joins TRBV2 and TRBJ1-5; 10 nucleotides match TRBD1. J gave up 2 bases and V 6 bases, and 4 bases lay outside the gene matches. CDR3 length equals 15 residues. The germline CDR1 and CDR2 sequences are SNHLY and FYNNEI. CDR3: CASRGTGVGNQPQHF. The CDR3 region has the DNA TGTGCCAGCAGGGGGACAGGGGTTGGCAATCAGCCCCAGCATTTT.